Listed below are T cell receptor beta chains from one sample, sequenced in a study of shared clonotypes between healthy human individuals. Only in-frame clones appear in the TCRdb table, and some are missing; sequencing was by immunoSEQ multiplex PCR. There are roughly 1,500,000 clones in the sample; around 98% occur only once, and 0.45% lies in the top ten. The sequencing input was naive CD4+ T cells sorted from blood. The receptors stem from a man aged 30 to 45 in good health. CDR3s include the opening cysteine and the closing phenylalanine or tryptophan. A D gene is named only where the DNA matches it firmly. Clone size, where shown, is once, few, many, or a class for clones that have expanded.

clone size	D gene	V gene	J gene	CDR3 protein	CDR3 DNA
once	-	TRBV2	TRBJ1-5	CASSGVTGSQQPQHF	TGTGCCAGCAGTGGGGTCACAGGTTCTCAGCAGCCCCAGCATTTT
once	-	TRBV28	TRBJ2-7	CASSLRTLGYEQYF	TGTGCCAGCAGTTTGAGAACTCTTGGCTACGAGCAGTACTTC
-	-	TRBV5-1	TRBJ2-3	CASSPHRDLKDTQYF	TGCGCCAGCAGCCCACACCGGGACTTAAAAGATACGCAGTATTTT
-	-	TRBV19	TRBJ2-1	CASWGQTYNEQFF	TGTGCCAGTTGGGGCCAGACCTACAATGAGCAGTTCTTC
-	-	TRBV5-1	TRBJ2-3	CASSLGGFTDTQYF	TGCGCCAGCAGCTTGGGAGGATTCACAGATACGCAGTATTTT
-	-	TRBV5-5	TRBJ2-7	CASSFRESGRYEQYF	TGTGCCAGCAGCTTTCGGGAGTCAGGTAGATACGAGCAGTACTTC
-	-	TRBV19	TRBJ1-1	CASRVGSTEAFF	TGTGCCAGTAGGGTAGGGAGCACTGAAGCTTTCTTT
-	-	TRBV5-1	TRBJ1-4	CASSLLGSANEKLFF	TGCGCCAGCAGCTTGTTGGGGTCGGCTAATGAAAAACTGTTTTTT
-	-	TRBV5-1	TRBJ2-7	CASSLDSSEQYF	TGCGCCAGCAGCTTGGACAGTTCCGAGCAGTACTTC
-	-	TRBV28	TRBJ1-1	CASSLFMGGPEAFF	TGTGCCAGCAGTTTATTTATGGGGGGCCCTGAAGCTTTCTTT
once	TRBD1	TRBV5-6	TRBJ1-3	CASSRSAGTGSGNTIYF	TGTGCCAGCAGCCGTTCCGCCGGGACAGGATCCGGAAACACCATATATTTT
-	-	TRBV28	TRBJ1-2	CASSLLGNYGYTF	TGTGCCAGCAGTTTACTGGGAAACTATGGCTACACCTTC
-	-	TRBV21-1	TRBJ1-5	CASSKVPKRQGRQPQHF	TGTGCCAGCAGCAAAGTTCCAAAGCGGCAGGGAAGACAGCCCCAGCATTTT
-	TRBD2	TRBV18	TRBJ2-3	CASSPQAGASTDTQYF	TGTGCCAGCTCACCTCAAGCGGGAGCTAGCACAGATACGCAGTATTTT
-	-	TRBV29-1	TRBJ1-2	CSVRTGDYGYTF	TGCAGCGTCCGGACCGGGGACTATGGCTACACCTTC
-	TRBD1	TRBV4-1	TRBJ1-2	CASSQDRTGAYGYTF	TGCGCCAGCAGCCAAGATCGGACAGGGGCCTATGGCTACACCTTC
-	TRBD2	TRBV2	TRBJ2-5	CASSGTSGTETQYF	TGTGCCAGCAGTGGGACTAGCGGGACAGAGACCCAGTACTTC
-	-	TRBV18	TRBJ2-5	CASSRTDTQETQYF	TGTGCCAGCTCAAGGACAGATACCCAAGAGACCCAGTACTTC
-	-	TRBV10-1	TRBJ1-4	CASSPGPTNEKLFF	TGCGCCAGCAGTCCGGGCCCAACTAATGAAAAACTGTTTTTT
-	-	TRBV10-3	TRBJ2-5	CAIRPNSSQGRPETQYF	TGTGCCATCAGGCCGAATAGCTCACAGGGTAGACCAGAGACCCAGTACTTC
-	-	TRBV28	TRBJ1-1	CASSLRVPEAFF	TGTGCCAGCAGTTTAAGGGTACCTGAAGCTTTCTTT
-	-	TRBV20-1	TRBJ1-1	CRLGGGEAFF	TGCAGATTGGGCGGTGGCGAAGCTTTCTTT
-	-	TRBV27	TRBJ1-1	CASRRVTGTEAFF	TGTGCCAGCCGCAGGGTGACAGGCACTGAAGCTTTCTTT
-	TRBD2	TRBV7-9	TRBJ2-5	CASSPGGPSQETQYF	TGTGCCAGCAGCCCGGGAGGGCCATCCCAAGAGACCCAGTACTTC
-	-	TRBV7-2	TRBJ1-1	CASSLRGPRRAFF	TGTGCCAGCAGCCTCAGGGGCCCCAGGCGAGCTTTCTTT
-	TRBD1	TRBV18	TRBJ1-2	CASSPLADRGRNGYTF	TGTGCCAGCTCACCTCTAGCAGACAGGGGGCGGAATGGCTACACCTTC
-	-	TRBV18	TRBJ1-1	CASSPQSGSGTEAFF	TGTGCCAGCTCACCACAGTCAGGGAGTGGCACTGAAGCTTTCTTT
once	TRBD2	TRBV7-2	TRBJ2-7	CASSLQAGVGYEQYF	TGTGCCAGCAGCTTACAAGCGGGAGTCGGCTACGAGCAGTACTTC
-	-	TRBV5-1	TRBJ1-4	CASSLVGTNEKLFF	TGCGCCAGCAGCTTGGTTGGCACTAATGAAAAACTGTTTTTT
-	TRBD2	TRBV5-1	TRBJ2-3	CASSLGLAGITDTQYF	TGCGCCAGCAGCCTAGGACTAGCGGGGATCACAGATACGCAGTATTTT
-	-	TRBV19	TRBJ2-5	CASSIRGPQETQYF	TGTGCCAGTAGTATCAGGGGTCCCCAAGAGACCCAGTACTTC
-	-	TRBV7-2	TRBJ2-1	CASRDNEQFF	TGTGCCAGCAGAGACAATGAGCAGTTCTTC
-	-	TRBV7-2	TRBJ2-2	CASSPGVRTPPGELFF	TGTGCCAGCAGCCCCGGAGTGAGGACCCCTCCCGGGGAGCTGTTTTTT
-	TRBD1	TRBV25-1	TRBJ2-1	CASSEWTGNTYNEQFF	TGTGCCAGCAGTGAATGGACAGGAAACACCTACAATGAGCAGTTCTTC